What follows describes a single TCR beta chain. The target antigen is unknown. CTLA-4 blockade with ipilimumab, together with focal radiation, was given to patients with chemo-refractory metastatic non-small-cell lung cancer. The data were produced by immunoSEQ multiplex PCR, yet TCRdb's version contains in-frame clones alone and is incomplete. The data contain 90,000 to 100,000 clones, about 70% of them singletons. Germline CDR1 KGHSH, CDR2 LQKENI. Trimming at V came to 8 bases and at J to 4 bases, leaving 6 bases not matched to a gene. The CDR3 runs to 15 residues. This sample was included in a study of radiotherapy plus CTLA-4 blockade in lung cancer. At the level of the study: Around 20% of enrolled patients responded objectively, and more than 30% had disease control.

Overall study results and limits: TCR clones originating in tumors grew in number in blood after radiotherapy plus ipilimumab. Among reported predictors of response, early blood T cell clone dynamics with interferon-beta performed best.

The sample here was peripheral blood, taken from a patient treated with radiotherapy plus ipilimumab. The receptor's source is a human donor with non-small cell lung cancer who had a partial response to radiotherapy plus ipilimumab. Some clones in this sample may be carry-over from other donors' samples. The chain uses TRBV18 and TRBJ2-5, with 14 nucleotides matching TRBD2. Here the CDR3 reads CASGLGLAGGETQYF. The CDR3 nucleotides are TGTGCCAGCGGACTAGGACTAGCGGGGGGAGAGACCCAGTACTTC.